This TCR beta chain was identified in a study of T cell changes during pregnancy in multiple sclerosis. This clone has a handful of counts. Assay used: immunoSEQ multiplex PCR; TCRdb lists only in-frame clones, some missing. Altogether approximately 65,000 clones are present, approximately 92% being singletons, with the ten largest covering approximately 3%. The sample consisted of CD8+ T cells from peripheral blood mononuclear cells, taken in the third trimester of pregnancy. The sequence was obtained from a female donor in good health, enrolled as a control in a pregnancy study.

CDR3 amino acids: CASSSEDWINQPQHF. CDR3 bases: TGTGCCAGCAGTTCGGAGGATTGGATCAATCAGCCCCAGCATTTT. The V and J genes are TRBV2 and TRBJ1-5; D is undetermined. This CDR3 is 15 amino acids long. Germline V gene sequence: CDR1 SNHLY, CDR2 FYNNEI. V was trimmed by 5 bases and J by 3 bases, leaving 14 bases between them.